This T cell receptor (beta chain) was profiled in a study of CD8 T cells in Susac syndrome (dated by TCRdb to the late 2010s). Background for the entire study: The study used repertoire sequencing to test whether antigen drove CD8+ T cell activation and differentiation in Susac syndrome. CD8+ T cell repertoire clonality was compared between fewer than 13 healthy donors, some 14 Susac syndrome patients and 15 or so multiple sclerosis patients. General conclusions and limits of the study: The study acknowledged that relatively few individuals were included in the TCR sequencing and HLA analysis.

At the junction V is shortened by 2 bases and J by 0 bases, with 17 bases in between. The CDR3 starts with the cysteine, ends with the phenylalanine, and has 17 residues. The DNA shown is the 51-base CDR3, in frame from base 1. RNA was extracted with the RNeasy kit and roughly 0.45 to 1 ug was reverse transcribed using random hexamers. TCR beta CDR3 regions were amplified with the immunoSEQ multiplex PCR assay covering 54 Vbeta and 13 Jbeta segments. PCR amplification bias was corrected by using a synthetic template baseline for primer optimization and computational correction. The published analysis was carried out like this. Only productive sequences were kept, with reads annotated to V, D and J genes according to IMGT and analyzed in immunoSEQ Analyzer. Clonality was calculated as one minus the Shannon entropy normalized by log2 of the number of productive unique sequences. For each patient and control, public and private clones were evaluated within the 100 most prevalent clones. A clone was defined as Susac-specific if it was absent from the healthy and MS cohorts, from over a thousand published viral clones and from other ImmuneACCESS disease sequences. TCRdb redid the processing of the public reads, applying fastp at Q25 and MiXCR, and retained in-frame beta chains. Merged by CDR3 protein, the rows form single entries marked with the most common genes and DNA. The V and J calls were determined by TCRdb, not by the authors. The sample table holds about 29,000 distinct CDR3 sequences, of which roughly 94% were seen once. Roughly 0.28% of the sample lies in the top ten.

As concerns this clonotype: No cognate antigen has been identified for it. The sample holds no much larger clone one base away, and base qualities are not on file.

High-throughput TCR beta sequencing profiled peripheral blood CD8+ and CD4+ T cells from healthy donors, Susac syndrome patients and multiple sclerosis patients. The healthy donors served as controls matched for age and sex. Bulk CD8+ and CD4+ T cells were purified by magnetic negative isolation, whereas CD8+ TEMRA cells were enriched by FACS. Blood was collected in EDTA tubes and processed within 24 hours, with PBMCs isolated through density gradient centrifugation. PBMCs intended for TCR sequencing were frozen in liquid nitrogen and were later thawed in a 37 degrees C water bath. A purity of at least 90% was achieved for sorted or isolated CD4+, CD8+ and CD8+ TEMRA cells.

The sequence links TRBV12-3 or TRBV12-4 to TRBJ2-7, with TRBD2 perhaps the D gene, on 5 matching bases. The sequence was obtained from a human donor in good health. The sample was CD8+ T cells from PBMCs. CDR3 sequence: CASSLSRIGLYSYEQYF. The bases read TGTGCCAGCAGTTTAAGCAGAATCGGACTTTACTCCTACGAGCAGTACTTC.